This TCR beta chain was found in a study of beta chain features in type 1 diabetes. The overall study: Age, gender and cell yields were similar between patients and healthy donors. General study findings and limits: People with Type 1 diabetes carried modestly yet significantly shorter TCRB CDR3s in all four CD4+ subsets.

Germline V CDR1 and CDR2: MDHEN, SYDVKM. The V gene end was trimmed by 3 bases and the J gene end by 1 base; junction bases not matched to a gene: 3. The CDR3 loop spans 15 amino acids. With regard to this clone: Its matching antigen is unknown. The same CDR3 also results from other DNA sequences found in this sample.

The authors reverse transcribed all of the isolated RNA, so sequencing captured expressed TCRB transcripts. Sequenced naive, central memory and regulatory T cell samples produced an average of around 4 million reads. The table came from immunoSEQ multiplex PCR; TCRdb's copy has only in-frame clones and leaves some out. The sample yields 450,000 to 600,000 clones, approximately 31% seen once. Sequenced material: naive CD4+ T cells from blood. This sequence was found in a man in his late teens or twenties in good health. V is TRBV28 and J is TRBJ2-3, with 8 nucleotides matching TRBD2. CDR3 sequence: CASSFGLAGTDTQYF. CDR3 coding DNA: TGTGCCAGCAGTTTTGGACTAGCTGGCACAGATACGCAGTATTTT.